The TCR beta chain under discussion was sequenced for a study of blood T cells in healthy people across ages. The study, taken as a whole, reports: With age, beta diversity per million T cells declined roughly linearly, significantly by 40.

This clonotype was seen a handful of times. The antigen remains undetermined. J gave up 8 bases and V 0 bases, and 10 bases lay outside the gene matches. The CDR3 covers 16 residues. Per the germline V gene, CDR1 is DFQATT and CDR2 is SNEGSKA (reference sequence). Donation came from healthy Caucasian individuals in Russia who were aged roughly 6 to 100. The authors extracted at least 5.5 micrograms of total RNA per sample. The use of a sample-barcoded 5' primer and a J-beta primer mix characterized a second PCR of about 6 to 12 cycles. A template-switch adaptor with 12 random nucleotides tagged each cDNA molecule. TCRdb itself ran the 5' RACE reads through MiXCR, one entry per CDR3 protein. The table records some 780,000 distinct CDR3 sequences, 45% to 70% of them present only once.

This chain joins TRBV20-1 and TRBJ1-6; 7 bases are shared with TRBD1. The specimen was blood. The receptor comes from a man between 35 and 55 years old in good health. The CDR3 coding sequence is TGCAGTGCTAGAGATTGGGATGCTACAGGGGATTCACCCCTCCACTTT. Encoded protein: CSARDWDATGDSPLHF.